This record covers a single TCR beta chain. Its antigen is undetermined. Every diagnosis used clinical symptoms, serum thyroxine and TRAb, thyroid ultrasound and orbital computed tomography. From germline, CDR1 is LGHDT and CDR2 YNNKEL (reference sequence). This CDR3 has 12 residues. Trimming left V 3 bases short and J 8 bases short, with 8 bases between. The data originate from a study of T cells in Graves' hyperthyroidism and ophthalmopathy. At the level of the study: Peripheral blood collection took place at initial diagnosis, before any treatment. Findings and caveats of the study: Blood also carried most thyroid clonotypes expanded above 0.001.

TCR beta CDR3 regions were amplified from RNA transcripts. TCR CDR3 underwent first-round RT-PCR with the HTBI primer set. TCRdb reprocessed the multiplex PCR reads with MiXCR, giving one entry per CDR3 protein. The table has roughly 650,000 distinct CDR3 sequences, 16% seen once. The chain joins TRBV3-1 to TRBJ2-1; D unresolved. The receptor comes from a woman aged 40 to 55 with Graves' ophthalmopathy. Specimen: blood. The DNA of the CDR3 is TGTGCCAGCAGCCACAGGACGGATGAGCAGTTCTTC. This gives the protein CASSHRTDEQFF.